This TCR beta chain comes out of a study of blood T cell repertoires in COVID-19. Germline V gene data show CDR1 as SQVTM and CDR2 as ANQGSEA. There are 15 residues in the CDR3. V shed 1 base, J shed 2 bases, and the junction held 2 bases outside the gene matches. Participants, about 18 to 90 years old, spanned 25 or so US areas. For recovered donors of Cohort 3, there were two negative PCRs, clearance, or symptom resolution. Original analysis: From reference gene primer amplification, estimates of nucleated cell counts were derived. Assay: immunoSEQ multiplex PCR; the TCRdb copy retains only in-frame clones and omits some. That table furnishes V, J and clone size, whereas the DNA furnished D and trimming. The table lists about 160,000 clones, under 90% of them singletons.

This clonotype originated in a man aged 55-75 years who had recovered from COVID-19. Sequenced input: PBMCs or T cells enriched from blood (not recorded which). The chain employs TRBV29-1 and TRBJ2-5, with 12 bases aligning to TRBD2. CDR3 loop: CSVEGLAGGQETQYF. CDR3 in DNA: TGCAGCGTTGAAGGGCTAGCGGGAGGGCAAGAGACCCAGTACTTC.